The source of this T cell receptor (beta chain) is a study of T-cell memory formation after mild COVID-19. TCRdb reprocessed the 5' RACE reads via MiXCR and lists one record per CDR3 protein. The repertoire holds 580,000 or so distinct CDR3 sequences, approximately 15% seen once, with 8.1% in the top ten. The CDR3 covers 13 residues. Deletions cut 1 base from V and 12 bases from J, with 10 bases between. CDR1 MGHRA and CDR2 YSYEKL come from the germline V gene. This clonotype was counted between two and nine times. Sequencing was done on a sample of PBMCs or a T cell subset sorted from them (not recorded which). This chain links TRBV4-1 with TRBJ1-6, with no clear D. This receptor was identified in an adult woman who had mild COVID-19 (a few samples of this study predate the infection). Cell type and time point are not known. The CDR3 sequence is CASSQVRVGPLHF. The CDR3 region has the DNA TGCGCCAGCAGCCAAGTCCGGGTTGGACCCCTCCACTTT.